Given below is one TCR beta chain in context. The antigen remains unidentified. Every donor was a healthy person donating bone marrow. The CDR3 spans 16 residues. Germline-derived CDR1 and CDR2 are MDHEN and SYDVKM. V shed 1 base, J shed 2 bases, and the junction held 5 bases outside the gene matches. The source of the sample is a study of cytomegalovirus exposure and HLA in healthy donors. Primers included in the PCR were 60 Vbeta and 13 Jbeta primers. Some clones are missing from TCRdb's copy, which holds only in-frame ones; the method was immunoSEQ multiplex PCR. The sample consists of about 90,000 clones, 60% to 85% of them appearing once. Study-level points and caveats: The investigators catalogued 164 TCR beta chains as cytomegalovirus-associated. For cytomegalovirus status, the classifier reportedly gave diagnoses with high specificity and sensitivity.

This TCR derives from a woman in her 40s in good health and CMV-seropositive. The sample comprised PBMCs. The chain employs TRBV28 and TRBJ2-5; 9 bases align to TRBD1. This chain's CDR3 is CASSLSGTGIQETQYF. CDR3 DNA sequence: TGTGCCAGCAGTTTATCAGGGACAGGGATACAAGAGACCCAGTACTTC. Variable domain in full (rest from reference TRBV28 and TRBJ2-5): DVKVTQSSRYLVKRTGEKVFLECVQDMDHENMFWYRQDPGLGLRLIYFSYDVKMKEKGDIPEGYSVSREKKERFSLILESASTNQTSMYLCASSLSGTGIQETQYFGPGTRLLVL.